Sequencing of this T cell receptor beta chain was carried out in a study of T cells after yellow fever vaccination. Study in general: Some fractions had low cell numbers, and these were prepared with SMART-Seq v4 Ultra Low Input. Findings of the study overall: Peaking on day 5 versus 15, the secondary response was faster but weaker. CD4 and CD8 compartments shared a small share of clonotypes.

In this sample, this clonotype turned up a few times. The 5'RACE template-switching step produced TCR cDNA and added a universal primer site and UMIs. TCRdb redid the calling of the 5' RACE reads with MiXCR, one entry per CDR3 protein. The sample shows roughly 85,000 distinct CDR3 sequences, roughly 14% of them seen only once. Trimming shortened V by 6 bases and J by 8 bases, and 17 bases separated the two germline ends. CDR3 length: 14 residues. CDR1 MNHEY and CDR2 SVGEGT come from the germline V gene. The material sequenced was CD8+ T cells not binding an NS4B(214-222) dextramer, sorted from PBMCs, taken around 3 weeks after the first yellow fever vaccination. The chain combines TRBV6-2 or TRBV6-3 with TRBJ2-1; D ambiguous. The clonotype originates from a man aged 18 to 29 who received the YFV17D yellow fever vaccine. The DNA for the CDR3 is TGTGCCAGCAGCCCGGTCAAGGCCAGCTATGAGCAGTTCTTC. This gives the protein CASSPVKASYEQFF.